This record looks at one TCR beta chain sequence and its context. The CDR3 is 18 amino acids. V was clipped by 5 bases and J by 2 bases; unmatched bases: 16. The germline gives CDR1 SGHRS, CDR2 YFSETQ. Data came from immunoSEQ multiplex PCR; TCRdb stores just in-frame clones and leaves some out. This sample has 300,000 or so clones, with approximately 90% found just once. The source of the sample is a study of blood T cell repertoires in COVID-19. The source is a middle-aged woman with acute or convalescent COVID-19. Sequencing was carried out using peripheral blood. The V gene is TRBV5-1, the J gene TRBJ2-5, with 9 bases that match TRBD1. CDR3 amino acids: CASRPGQGPSMAQETQYF. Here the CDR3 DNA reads TGCGCCAGCAGACCCGGACAGGGGCCTAGTATGGCGCAAGAGACCCAGTACTTC. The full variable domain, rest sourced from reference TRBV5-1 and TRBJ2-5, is KAGVTQTPRYLIKTRGQQVTLSCSPISGHRSVSWYQQTPGQGLQFLFEYFSETQRNKGNFPGRFSGRQFSNSRSEMNVSTLELGDSALYLCASRPGQGPSMAQETQYFGPGTRLLVL.